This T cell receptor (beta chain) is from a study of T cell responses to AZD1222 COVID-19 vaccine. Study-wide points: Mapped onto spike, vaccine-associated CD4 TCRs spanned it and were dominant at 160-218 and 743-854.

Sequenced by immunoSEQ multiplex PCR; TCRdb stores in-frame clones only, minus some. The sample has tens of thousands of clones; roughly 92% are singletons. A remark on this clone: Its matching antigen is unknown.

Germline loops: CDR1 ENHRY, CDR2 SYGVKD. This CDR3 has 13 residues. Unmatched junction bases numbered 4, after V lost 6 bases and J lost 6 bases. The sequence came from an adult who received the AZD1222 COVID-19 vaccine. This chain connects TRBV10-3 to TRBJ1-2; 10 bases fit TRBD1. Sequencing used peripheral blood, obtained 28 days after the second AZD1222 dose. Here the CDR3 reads CAIRWTGGNGYTF. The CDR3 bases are TGTGCCATCAGATGGACAGGGGGTAATGGCTACACCTTC.